The sequence of this T cell receptor beta chain was determined in a study of T cell changes during pregnancy in multiple sclerosis. Produced via immunoSEQ multiplex PCR; TCRdb's table is partial and in-frame only. This sample has about 50,000 clones, with 80% to 95% found just once. The source is a female donor with multiple sclerosis, enrolled in a pregnancy study. This specimen was CD4+ T cells from peripheral blood mononuclear cells, taken after pregnancy.

The CDR3 DNA follows: TGTGCCAGCAGCGACACCACTAGAGGCTCCTACGAGCAGTACTTC. This sequence encodes CASSDTTRGSYEQYF. The chain recombines TRBV5-4 with TRBJ2-7, with D perhaps matching TRBD2 (5 bases). The CDR3 extends over 15 amino acids. Trimming took 4 bases from V and 0 from J, leaving 14 bases between them. Germline CDR1 SGHNT, CDR2 YYREEE (reference sequence).